The subject of this entry is one TCR beta chain. The template was RNA from unsorted bulk tissue. This non-tumor lung sample came from over 3 cm beyond the tumor edge. Chemotherapy-naive patients with new lung cancer underwent thoracic surgery in China, August–November 2014. The sample is drawn from a study of tumor and adjacent non-tumor tissue in lung cancer. Study at large: Histology: 11 to 13 adenocarcinoma, 2 squamous cell carcinoma, 1 small cell lung cancer. On average, productive TCRbeta reads reached about 4.17 million per sample. Patients were aged about 30 to 76, roughly 9 men and about five women, stage I to III.

The library came from three nested PCR rounds adapted from ARM-PCR protocols. TCRdb re-called the multiplex PCR reads with MiXCR, one entry per CDR3 protein. The repertoire consists of more than 60,000 distinct CDR3 sequences, with 76% occurring once and the leading ten covering under 45%. The CDR3 runs to 14 residues. Germline lookup yields CDR1 LGHNA and CDR2 YNFKEQ. The ends were cut back, 5 bases at V and 5 bases at J, with 16 bases in the middle. Material: distant non-tumor lung tissue. V usage is TRBV4-2 and J usage is TRBJ2-7, with a possible D match to TRBD1 (5 bases). The receptor was derived from a man in his 60s with non-small cell lung cancer. In nucleotides, the CDR3 is TGTGCCAGCAGCTCGACAGCGAGTAGGGACGAGCAGTACTTC. This codes for CASSSTASRDEQYF.